Listed here is a single TCR beta chain. This clonotype is identified as medium-sized (0.01 to 0.1%). What antigen it recognizes has not been identified. Base qualities were left out, and no much larger clone turns up one base away. The sample belongs to a study of early T cells in non-severe SARS-CoV-2 infection (dated by TCRdb to 2020 to 2023). For context, the study as a whole: Bulk RNA from unsorted whole blood was used for TCR sequencing, so alpha and beta chains could not be paired. What the authors observed across the whole study: VDJdb matching was skewed toward anti-spike CD8 responses and likely underestimated virus-specific expansions, missing private and CD4 specificities.

This was a case-control study nested in a cohort of healthcare workers in London, UK, who had nasopharyngeal swab PCR tests and blood samples taken every week. Healthcare workers were recruited between 23 and 31 March 2020, during the week of the UK lockdown, and were followed weekly for up to roughly 15 weeks. To prepare the library, 5' RACE was applied. Sequencing instrument: NextSeq 500. Unique molecular identifiers were attached to individual cDNA molecules in the TCR library protocol so that sequencing error and PCR bias could be corrected. Both TCR alpha and beta chains were sequenced, and tight co-correlation was observed between alpha and beta sequence abundances in each sample. The original pipeline was this. Decombinator V4 was used to perform V gene, J gene and CDR3 annotation of TCR sequences. TCRs were defined as expanded if a significant change between any two time points was detected under a Poisson model with p below 0.0001. TCR abundances were normalised to the total number of TCRs sequenced in each sample and reported as counts per million. TRAV1-2 paired with TRAJ12, TRAJ20 or TRAJ33 defined MAIT TCRs, while TRAV10 paired with TRAJ18 defined iNKT TCRs. A search of VDJdb, accessed on 1 November 2021, was run for TCRs annotated to CMV, EBV and SARS-CoV-2, with TCRs annotated for multiple antigens excluded. TCRdb cleaned the public reads at Q25 with fastp, built clones with MiXCR and kept in-frame beta chains. A single entry per CDR3 protein holds the most common genes and DNA from its merged rows. V and J calls and clone size were set by TCRdb, not the authors. Across this sample there are about 31,000 distinct CDR3 sequences, with 6% to 7.5% seen only once. The ten largest account for around 13% of the sample.

The CDR3 has 16 amino acids, counting the end cysteine and phenylalanine. The kept DNA is CDR3 alone, 48 bases in frame from the first base. The rearranged chain carries TRBV21-1 and TRBJ2-1; the tabulated D call, TRBD2, remains unverified against the DNA. TRBV21-1 is noted as a pseudogene. The specimen was whole blood, collected at baseline. This TCR derives from an adult who was a healthcare worker with PCR-confirmed SARS-CoV-2 infection or an uninfected control (not recorded which). The DNA sequence is as follows: TGTGCCAGCAGCAAATCCCTAGGCGGGAGTTACAATGAGCAGTTCTTC. Translated, this is CASSKSLGGSYNEQFF.